Many counts were recorded for the clone carrying this TCR beta chain. This sample stems from a study of metastatic and nonmetastatic thyroid tumors. TCRdb re-clonotyped the PCR reads via MiXCR. Of 15,000 to 25,000 clones in the sample, approximately 25% were seen once. Thyroid surgery took place with no prior treatment in any patient. Germline V gene lookup returns CDR1 SGHVS and CDR2 FQNEAQ. This CDR3 contains 15 residues. V shed 1 base and J shed 2 bases, with 10 bases lying between them. The clonotype was recovered from a male donor with papillary thyroid cancer or a benign thyroid nodule (not recorded which). Some clones in this sample may be carry-over from other donors' samples. Material: blood. This rearrangement joins TRBV7-8 to TRBJ2-3; tentatively, D is TRBD2 (6 bases). DNA for the CDR3: TGTGCCAGCAGCTTAGTGGGCGGGGTCACAGATACGCAGTATTTT. It translates to CASSLVGGVTDTQYF.